This T cell receptor beta chain was found in a study of T cells in Graves' hyperthyroidism and ophthalmopathy (dated by TCRdb to between 2018 and 2021). Looking at the study overall: Peripheral blood was collected at initial diagnosis, before any treatment. The 95 to 100 discovery patients were randomly divided into training and test sets at a 7:3 ratio. To identify TCR V-J signatures that set the groups apart, the researchers used a discovery cohort of 95 to 100 patients, made up of approximately 43 with Graves' ophthalmopathy and some 55 with stable Graves' hyperthyroidism. TCR Vbeta CDR3 sequencing of approximately 140 peripheral blood samples (43 ophthalmopathy, some 75 hyperthyroidism and approximately 17 progressor patients) is reported in the paper. The study also compared thyroid tissue and blood T-cell repertoires from roughly 6 Graves' hyperthyroidism patients. Prospective prediction of ophthalmopathy was tested in an independent validation cohort of fewer than 20 hyperthyroidism patients and around 16 patients who later progressed to ophthalmopathy. After blood sampling, hyperthyroidism patients were treated with methimazole at a starting dose of 30 mg daily, and ophthalmopathy patients were treated with high-dose intravenous methylprednisolone.

In the ophthalmopathy patients, disease was moderately to severely active, with a Clinical Activity Score of 3 or more, a NOSPECS grade of 4 or more, and a duration of less than 3 months. Exclusion was applied to patients with uncontrolled infections, other autoimmune diseases, pregnancy or lactation. Diagnoses relied on clinical symptoms, serum thyroxine and TRAb, thyroid ultrasound and orbital computed tomography. PBMCs were separated from approximately 10 ml of fresh peripheral blood using Ficoll-Paque density gradient centrifugation. Total RNA was extracted with Trizol reagent, and quality was checked on an Agilent 2100 Bioanalyzer. This clonotype was counted many times. The clone's antigen remains unknown. There are no base qualities to consult, and no much larger clone falls within one base. The research as a whole found: During validation, the model predicted progression to ophthalmopathy a median of about 6.5 months ahead of onset, with around 71% sensitivity and around 72% specificity. No statistical method was used to set the sample size in advance, and investigators knew the group allocation. Blood samples also contained most of the expanded thyroid clonotypes (frequency above 0.001), which suggests that blood repertoires may reflect thyroid immune responses. Ophthalmopathy was separated from stable hyperthyroidism by a 13 V-J signature model, with approximately 86% sensitivity and about 84% specificity obtained in cross-validation and 80%/75% obtained in testing.

The TCR beta CDR3 regions were amplified from RNA transcripts. The first round of RT-PCR for the TCR CDR3 was performed with the HTBI primer set and the Qiagen OneStep RT-PCR kit. Libraries were constructed in a second round of multiplex PCR, after which size selection and purification were performed. Paired-end sequencing of the libraries was performed with 100 bp reads on an Illumina HiSeq2000. Under the source paper's analysis protocol: SOAPnuke was used to process the raw data, removing reads that contained adapters or uncalled bases, had a mean Phred below 15, or lacked an exact match to the constant primer or identifier. High-quality paired reads were merged using COPE v1.2.5, and each unique nucleotide sequence was defined as a clonotype. MiTCR v1.1 was used to align the clonotypes against IMGT TRBV, TRBD and TRBJ reference segments. Only V-J combinations with frequency above 0.0001, covering about 99% of repertoires, were analysed. A TCS score was defined as the ratio between F50 (clonal expansion) and ExV (chaos), using BLOSUM62-based TCRdist between CDR3 peptides within each V-J. Welch's t-statistics and random forest reduced roughly 540 V-J features to 13, which were used in a naive Bayes classifier (R e1071). The raw public reads went through TCRdb reprocessing: fastp at Q25, MiXCR clone calling, in-frame beta chains kept. Entries are consolidated by CDR3 protein sequence, retaining the most common genes and DNA. These V and J calls derive from TCRdb rather than the authors' analysis. The sample records about 640,000 distinct CDR3 sequences, less than 25% of which are singletons. The ten largest make up under 35% of the sample.

The sequence derives from a man in his thirties or forties with Graves' ophthalmopathy. Sample: blood.

In nucleotides, the sequence is TGTGCCAGCAGCTTAGGGTTTCGGAAGACTGGGCAGTACTTC. It is translated as CASSLGFRKTGQYF. Here the chain combines TRBV11-2 and TRBJ2-7; no D gene call is confident. From cysteine to phenylalanine, the CDR3 is 14 amino acids long. Kept here is only the CDR3 DNA, which spans 42 bases and is read in frame from base 1. The germline V gene encodes CDR1 SGHAT and CDR2 FQNNGV. V is cut by 1 base and J by 9 bases, and the space between the germline ends is 16 bases.